The clone carrying this TCR beta chain occurred a few times. Antigen unknown. The data were taken from a study of cytomegalovirus exposure and HLA in healthy donors. Trimming cost V 4 bases and J 3 bases; bases outside gene matches: 14. Germline V gives CDR1 SGHRS, CDR2 YFSETQ. The CDR3 contains 18 residues. Study-wide results and limits: A later analysis linked a missense DCLRE1C variant to TCR beta V- and J-gene trimming.

In the PCR, 60 Vbeta and 13 Jbeta primers were used. Clones were sequenced by immunoSEQ multiplex PCR, and TCRdb holds only the in-frame ones, with some missing. Of approximately 100,000 clones listed, 60% to 75% are singletons. The origin of this receptor is a woman aged 40 to 50 in good health and CMV-seronegative. Sequenced input: PBMCs. The chain employs TRBV5-1 and TRBJ2-3; 10 bases fit TRBD2. CDR3 nucleotide sequence: TGCGCCAGCAGCCTAAGACTTGCCACTAGCGGGGCGACAGATACGCAGTATTTT. Its translation is CASSLRLATSGATDTQYF.